This T cell receptor beta chain was retrieved from a study of cytomegalovirus exposure and HLA in healthy donors. Broader study findings: A later analysis found that most CMV-associated TCR beta chains appeared HLA-restricted.

The table lists this clone with a few counts. Its antigen is as yet unknown. The CDR3 loop spans 14 amino acids. V dropped 5 bases and J dropped 3; count of bases not matched to a gene: 6. Germline V gives CDR1 MDHEN, CDR2 SYDVKM. 13 Jbeta primers and 60 Vbeta primers were used for the PCR. This table comes from immunoSEQ multiplex PCR, and its TCRdb copy is limited to in-frame clones, with some not included. The repertoire holds tens of thousands of clones, with around three quarters as singletons. The receptor's source is a woman between 45 and 60 years old in good health and CMV-seropositive. Sequencing input: PBMCs. J is TRBJ1-1 and V is TRBV28, with 7 bases identical to TRBD1. The CDR3 protein is CASSLRDSYTEAFF. CDR3 coding DNA: TGTGCCAGCAGTCTCCGGGACAGCTACACTGAAGCTTTCTTT.